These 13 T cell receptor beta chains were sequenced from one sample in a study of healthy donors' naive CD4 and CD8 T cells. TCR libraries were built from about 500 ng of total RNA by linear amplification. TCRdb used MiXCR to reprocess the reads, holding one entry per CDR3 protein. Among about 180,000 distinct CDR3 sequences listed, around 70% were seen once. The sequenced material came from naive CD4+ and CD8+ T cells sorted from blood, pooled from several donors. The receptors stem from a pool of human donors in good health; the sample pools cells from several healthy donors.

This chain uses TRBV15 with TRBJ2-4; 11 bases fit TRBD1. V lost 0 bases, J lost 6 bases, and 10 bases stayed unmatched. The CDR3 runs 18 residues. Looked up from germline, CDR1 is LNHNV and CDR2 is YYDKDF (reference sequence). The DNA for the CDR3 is TGTGCCACCAGCAGAGACCCTCGCGGGACAGGGGGTTTAAACATTCAGTACTTC. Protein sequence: CATSRDPRGTGGLNIQYF.

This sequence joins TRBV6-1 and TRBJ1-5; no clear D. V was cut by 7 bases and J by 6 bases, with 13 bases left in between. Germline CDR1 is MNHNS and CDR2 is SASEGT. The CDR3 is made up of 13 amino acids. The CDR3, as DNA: TGTGCCAGCACAGGATTGGTGGGTCAGCCCCAGCATTTT. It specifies CASTGLVGQPQHF.

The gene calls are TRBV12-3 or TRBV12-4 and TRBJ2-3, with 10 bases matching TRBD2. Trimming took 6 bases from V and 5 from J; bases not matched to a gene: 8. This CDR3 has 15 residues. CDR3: CASSTTGTSVDTQYF. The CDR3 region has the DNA TGTGCCAGCAGCACCACCGGGACTAGCGTAGATACGCAGTATTTT.

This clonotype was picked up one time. This CDR3 is CASSLAEGRYDGYTF. CDR3 sequence (DNA): TGTGCCAGCAGCTTAGCAGAGGGGAGATATGATGGCTACACCTTC. V and J are TRBV7-9 and TRBJ1-2; a weak D match, TRBD1 (5 bases). The V end was cut by 0 bases, the J end by 6 bases, with 14 bases between. The CDR3 has 15 amino acids. Germline CDR1 and CDR2: SEHNR and FQNEAQ (reference sequence). The variable domain in full, completed from reference TRBV7-9 and TRBJ1-2, reads DTGVSQNPRHKITKRGQNVTFRCDPISEHNRLYWYRQTLGQGPEFLTYFQNEAQLEKSRLLSDRFSAERPKGSFSTLEIQRTEQGDSAMYLCASSLAEGRYDGYTFGSGTRLTVV.

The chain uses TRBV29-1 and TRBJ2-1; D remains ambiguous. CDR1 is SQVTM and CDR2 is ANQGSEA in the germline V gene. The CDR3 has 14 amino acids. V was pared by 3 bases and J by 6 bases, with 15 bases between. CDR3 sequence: CSVDKMLDGNEQFF. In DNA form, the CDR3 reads TGCAGCGTTGACAAAATGCTAGACGGCAATGAGCAGTTCTTC.

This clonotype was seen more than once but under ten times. The CDR3 here is CSALRDRQNTEAFF. The CDR3 DNA reads TGCAGTGCTCTTCGGGACAGGCAGAACACTGAAGCTTTCTTT. The V gene is TRBV20-1, the J gene TRBJ1-1; TRBD1 agrees at 8 bases. There are 14 residues in the CDR3. Germline CDR1 is DFQATT and CDR2 is SNEGSKA (reference sequence). With V trimmed by 5 bases and J by 1 base, 6 bases remained unmatched.

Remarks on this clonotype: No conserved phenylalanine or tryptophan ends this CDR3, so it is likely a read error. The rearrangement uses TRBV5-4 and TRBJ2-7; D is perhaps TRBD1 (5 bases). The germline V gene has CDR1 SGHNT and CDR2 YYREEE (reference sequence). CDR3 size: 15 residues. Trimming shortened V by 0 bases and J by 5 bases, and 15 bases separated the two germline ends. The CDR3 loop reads CASSLAFGRANEQYL. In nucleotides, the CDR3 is TGTGCCAGCAGCTTGGCCTTCGGCAGGGCGAACGAGCAGTACCTC.

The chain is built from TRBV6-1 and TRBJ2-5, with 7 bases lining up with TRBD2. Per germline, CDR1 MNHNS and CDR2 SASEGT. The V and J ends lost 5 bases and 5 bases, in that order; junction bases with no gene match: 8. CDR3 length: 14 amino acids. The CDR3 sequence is CASSKTRGRETQYF. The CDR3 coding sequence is TGTGCCAGCAGTAAGACGCGGGGGAGGGAGACCCAGTACTTC.

CDR3 in amino acids: CAIRGTSYTF. CDR3 coding DNA: TGTGCCATCAGGGGTACTAGTTACACCTTC. The chain couples TRBV10-3 to TRBJ1-2; D gene uncertain. The CDR3 is made up of 10 amino acids. Germline CDR1 ENHRY, CDR2 SYGVKD. Trimming took 6 bases from V and 11 from J, leaving 10 bases between them.

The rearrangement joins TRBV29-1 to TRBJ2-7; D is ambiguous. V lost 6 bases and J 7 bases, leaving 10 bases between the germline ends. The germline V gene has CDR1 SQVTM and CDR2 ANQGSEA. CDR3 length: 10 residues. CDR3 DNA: TGCAGCGTCCTCGTGGAGGAGCAGTACTTC. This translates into CSVLVEEQYF.

This CDR3 is CSARDSLAGVGEQYF. CDR3 sequence (DNA): TGCAGTGCTAGAGATTCCCTAGCGGGAGTGGGGGAGCAGTACTTC. V gene TRBV20-1 combines with J gene TRBJ2-7, with 10 bases that match TRBD2. Germline CDR1 and CDR2: DFQATT and SNEGSKA (reference sequence). Trimming cost V 0 bases and J 7 bases; bases outside gene matches: 9. The CDR3 loop spans 15 amino acids.

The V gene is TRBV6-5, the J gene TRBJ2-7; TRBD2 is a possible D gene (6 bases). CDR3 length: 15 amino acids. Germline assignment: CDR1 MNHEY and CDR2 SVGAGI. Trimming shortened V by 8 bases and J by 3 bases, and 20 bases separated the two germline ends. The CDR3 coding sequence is TGTGCCAGCGCCGGTCCGGACGGGGGTAACTACGAGCAGTACTTC. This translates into CASAGPDGGNYEQYF.

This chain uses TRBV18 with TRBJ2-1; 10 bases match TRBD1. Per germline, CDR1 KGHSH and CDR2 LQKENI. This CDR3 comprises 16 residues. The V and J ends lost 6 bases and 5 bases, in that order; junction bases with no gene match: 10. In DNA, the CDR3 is TGTGCCAGCTCTCCAATCCACGGGACAGGGGACAATGAGCAGTTCTTC. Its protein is CASSPIHGTGDNEQFF.